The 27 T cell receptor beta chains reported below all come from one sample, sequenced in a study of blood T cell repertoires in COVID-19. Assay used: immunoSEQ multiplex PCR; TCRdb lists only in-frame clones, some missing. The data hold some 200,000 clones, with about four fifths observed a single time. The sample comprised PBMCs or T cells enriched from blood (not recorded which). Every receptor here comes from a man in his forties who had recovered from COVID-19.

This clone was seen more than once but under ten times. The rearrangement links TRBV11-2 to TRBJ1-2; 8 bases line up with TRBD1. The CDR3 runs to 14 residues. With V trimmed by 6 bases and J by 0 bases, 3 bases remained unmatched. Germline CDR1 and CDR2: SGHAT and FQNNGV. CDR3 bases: TGTGCCAGCAGGGGACAGGCAACTAACTATGGCTACACCTTC. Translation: CASRGQATNYGYTF.

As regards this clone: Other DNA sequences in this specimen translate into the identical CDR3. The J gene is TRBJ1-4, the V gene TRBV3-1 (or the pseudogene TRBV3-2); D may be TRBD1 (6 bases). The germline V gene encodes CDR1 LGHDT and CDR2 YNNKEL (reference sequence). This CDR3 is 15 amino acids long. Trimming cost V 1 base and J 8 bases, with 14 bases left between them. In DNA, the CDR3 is TGTGCCAGCAGCCAAGGTTCAGGGGTAGGCGAAAAACTGTTTTTT. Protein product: CASSQGSGVGEKLFF.

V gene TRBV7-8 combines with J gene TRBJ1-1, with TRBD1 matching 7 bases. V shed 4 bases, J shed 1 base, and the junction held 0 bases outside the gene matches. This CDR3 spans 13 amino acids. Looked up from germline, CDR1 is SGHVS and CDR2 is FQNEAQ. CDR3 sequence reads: CASSWDRNTEAFF. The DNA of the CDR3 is TGTGCCAGCAGCTGGGACAGGAACACTGAAGCTTTCTTT. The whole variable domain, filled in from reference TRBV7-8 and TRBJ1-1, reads GAGVSQSPRYKVAKRGQDVALRCDPISGHVSLFWYQQALGQGPEFLTYFQNEAQLDKSGLPSDRFFAERPEGSVSTLKIQRTQQEDSAVYLCASSWDRNTEAFFGQGTRLTVV.

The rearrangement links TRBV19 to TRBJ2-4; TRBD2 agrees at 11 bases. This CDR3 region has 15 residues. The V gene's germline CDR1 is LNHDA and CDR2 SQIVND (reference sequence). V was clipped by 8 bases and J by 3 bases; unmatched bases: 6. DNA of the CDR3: TGTGCCAGTCGAGGACTAGCGGGTAACAAAAACATTCAGTACTTC. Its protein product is CASRGLAGNKNIQYF.

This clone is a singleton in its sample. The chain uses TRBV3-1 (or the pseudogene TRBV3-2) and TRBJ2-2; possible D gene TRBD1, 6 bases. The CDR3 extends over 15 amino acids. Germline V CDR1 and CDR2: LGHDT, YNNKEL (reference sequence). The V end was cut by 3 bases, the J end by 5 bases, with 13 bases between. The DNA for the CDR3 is TGTGCCAGCAGCCACACAGGGAGAGGTACCGGGGAGCTGTTTTTT. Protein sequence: CASSHTGRGTGELFF.

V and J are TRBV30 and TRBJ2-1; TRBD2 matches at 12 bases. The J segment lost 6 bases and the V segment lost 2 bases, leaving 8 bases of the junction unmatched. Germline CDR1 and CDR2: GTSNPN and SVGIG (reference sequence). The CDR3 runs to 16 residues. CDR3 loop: CAWSPAPLAGGNEQFF. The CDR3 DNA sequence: TGTGCCTGGAGTCCTGCCCCACTAGCGGGAGGCAATGAGCAGTTCTTC.

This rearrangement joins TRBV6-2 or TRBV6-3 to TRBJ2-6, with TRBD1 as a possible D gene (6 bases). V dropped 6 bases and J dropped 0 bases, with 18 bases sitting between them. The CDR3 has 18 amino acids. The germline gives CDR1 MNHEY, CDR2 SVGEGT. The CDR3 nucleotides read TGTGCCAGCAGCCTATTCAGGGGCCTCAGCTCTGGGGCCAACGTCCTGACTTTC. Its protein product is CASSLFRGLSSGANVLTF.

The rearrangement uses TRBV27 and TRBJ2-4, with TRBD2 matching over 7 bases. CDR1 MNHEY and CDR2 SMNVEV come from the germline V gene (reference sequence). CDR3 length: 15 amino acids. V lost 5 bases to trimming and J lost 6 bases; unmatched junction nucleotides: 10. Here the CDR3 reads CASSLRLADSNIQYF. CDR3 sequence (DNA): TGTGCCAGCAGTCTAAGACTAGCAGACTCAAACATTCAGTACTTC.

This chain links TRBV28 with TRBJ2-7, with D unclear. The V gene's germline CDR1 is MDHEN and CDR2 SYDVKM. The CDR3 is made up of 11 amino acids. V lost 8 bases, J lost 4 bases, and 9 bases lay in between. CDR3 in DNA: TGTGCCAGCGGAGAGGCTTACGAGCAGTACTTC. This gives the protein CASGEAYEQYF.

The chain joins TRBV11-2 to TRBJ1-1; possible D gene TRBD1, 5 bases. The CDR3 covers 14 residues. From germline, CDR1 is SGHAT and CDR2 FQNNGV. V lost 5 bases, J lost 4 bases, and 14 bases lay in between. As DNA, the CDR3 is TGTGCCAGCAGCCCCACGACGGGGGGCACTGAAGCTTTCTTT. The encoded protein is CASSPTTGGTEAFF.

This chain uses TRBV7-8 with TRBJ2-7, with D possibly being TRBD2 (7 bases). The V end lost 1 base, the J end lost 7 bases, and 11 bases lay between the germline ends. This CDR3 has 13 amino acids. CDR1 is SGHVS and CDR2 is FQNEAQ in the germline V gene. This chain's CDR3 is CASSLEGEGEQYF. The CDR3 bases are TGTGCCAGCAGCTTAGAGGGGGAGGGGGAGCAGTACTTC.

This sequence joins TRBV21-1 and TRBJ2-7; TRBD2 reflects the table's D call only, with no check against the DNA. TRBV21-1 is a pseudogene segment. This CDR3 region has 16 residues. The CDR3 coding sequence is TGTGCCAGCAGCAAATTGGAGGGATTTGACGCCTACGAGCAGTACGTC. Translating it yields CASSKLEGFDAYEQYV.

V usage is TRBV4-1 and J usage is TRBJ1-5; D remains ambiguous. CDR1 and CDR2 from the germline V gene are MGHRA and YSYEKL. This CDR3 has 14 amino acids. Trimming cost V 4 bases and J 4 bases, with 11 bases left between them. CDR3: CASSRTSVNQPQHF. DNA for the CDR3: TGCGCCAGCAGCCGGACTTCGGTAAATCAGCCCCAGCATTTT.

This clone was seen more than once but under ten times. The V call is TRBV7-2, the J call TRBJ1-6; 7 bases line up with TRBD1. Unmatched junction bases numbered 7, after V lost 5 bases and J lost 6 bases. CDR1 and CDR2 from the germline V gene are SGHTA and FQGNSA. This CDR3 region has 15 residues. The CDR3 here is CASSVRQGPNSPLHF. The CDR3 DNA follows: TGTGCCAGCAGCGTAAGACAGGGACCTAATTCACCCCTCCACTTT.

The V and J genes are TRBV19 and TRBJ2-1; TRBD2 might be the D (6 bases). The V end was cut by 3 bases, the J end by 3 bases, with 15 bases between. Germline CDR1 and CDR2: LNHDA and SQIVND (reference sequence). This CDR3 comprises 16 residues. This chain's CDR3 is CASSIPSAGFYNEQFF. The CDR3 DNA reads TGTGCCAGTAGTATCCCCAGTGCGGGGTTCTACAATGAGCAGTTCTTC.

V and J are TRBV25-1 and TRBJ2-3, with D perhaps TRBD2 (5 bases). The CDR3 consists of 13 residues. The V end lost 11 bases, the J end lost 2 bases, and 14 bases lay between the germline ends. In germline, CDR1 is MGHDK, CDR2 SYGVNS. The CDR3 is CAVTEANTDTQYF. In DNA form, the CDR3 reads TGTGCCGTGACGGAGGCGAACACAGATACGCAGTATTTT.

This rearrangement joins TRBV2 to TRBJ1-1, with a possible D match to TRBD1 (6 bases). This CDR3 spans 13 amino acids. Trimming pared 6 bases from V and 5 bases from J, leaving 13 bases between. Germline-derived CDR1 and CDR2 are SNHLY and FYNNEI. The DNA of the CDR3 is TGTGCCAGCAGGGGGGCAGGTCGGACTGAAGCTTTCTTT. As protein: CASRGAGRTEAFF.

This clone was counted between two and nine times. The CDR3 loop reads CASSLFPEGTEAFF. CDR3 nucleotides: TGTGCCAGCAGCTTATTTCCGGAGGGCACTGAAGCTTTCTTT. The V gene is TRBV7-2, the J gene TRBJ1-1; D not certain. Germline lookup yields CDR1 SGHTA and CDR2 FQGNSA. The ends were cut back, 2 bases at V and 4 bases at J, with 11 bases in the middle. There are 14 residues in the CDR3.

The DNA of the CDR3 is TGTGCCAGCAGCAAAAAGGTTCTGGAAGGGGAATCCTACGAGCAGTACGTC. It specifies CASSKKVLEGESYEQYV. V usage is TRBV21-1 and J usage is TRBJ2-7; the listed D gene, TRBD1, was not tested against the DNA. TRBV21-1 is shown as a pseudogene. The CDR3 loop spans 17 amino acids.

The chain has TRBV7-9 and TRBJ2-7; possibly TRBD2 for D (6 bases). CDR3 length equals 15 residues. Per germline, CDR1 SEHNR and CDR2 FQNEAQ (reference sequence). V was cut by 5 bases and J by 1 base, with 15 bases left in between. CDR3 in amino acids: CASSPVASVSYEQYF. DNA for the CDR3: TGTGCCAGCAGCCCTGTGGCTAGCGTTTCCTACGAGCAGTACTTC.

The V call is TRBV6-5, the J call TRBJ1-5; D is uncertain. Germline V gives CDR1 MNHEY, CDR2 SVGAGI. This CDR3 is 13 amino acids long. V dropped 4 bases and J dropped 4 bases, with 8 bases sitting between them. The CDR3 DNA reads TGTGCCAGCAGTTCGTCAGGAAATCAGCCCCAGCATTTT. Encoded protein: CASSSSGNQPQHF.

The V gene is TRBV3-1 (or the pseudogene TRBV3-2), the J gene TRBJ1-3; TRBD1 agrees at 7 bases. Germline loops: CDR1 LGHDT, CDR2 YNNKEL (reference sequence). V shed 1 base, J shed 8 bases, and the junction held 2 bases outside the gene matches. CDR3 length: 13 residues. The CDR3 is CASSQGQGDTIYF. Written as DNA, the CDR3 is TGTGCCAGCAGCCAAGGACAGGGAGACACCATATATTTT.

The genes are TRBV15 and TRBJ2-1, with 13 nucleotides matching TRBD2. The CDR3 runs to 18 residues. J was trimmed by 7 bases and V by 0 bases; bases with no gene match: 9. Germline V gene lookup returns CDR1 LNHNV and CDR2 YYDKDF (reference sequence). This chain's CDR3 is CATSRDKGLAGEVNEQFF. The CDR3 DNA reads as TGTGCCACCAGCAGAGATAAAGGACTAGCGGGAGAAGTGAATGAGCAGTTCTTC.

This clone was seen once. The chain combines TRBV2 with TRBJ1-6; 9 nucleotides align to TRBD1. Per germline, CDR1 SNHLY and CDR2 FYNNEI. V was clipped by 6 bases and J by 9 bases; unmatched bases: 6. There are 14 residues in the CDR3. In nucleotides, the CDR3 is TGTGCCAGCAGGCTCCCGGGACAGGGTTCACCCCTCCACTTT. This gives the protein CASRLPGQGSPLHF.

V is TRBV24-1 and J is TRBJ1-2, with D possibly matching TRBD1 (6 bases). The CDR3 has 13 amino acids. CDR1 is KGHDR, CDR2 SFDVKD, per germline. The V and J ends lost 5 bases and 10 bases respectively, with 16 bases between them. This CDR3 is CATSGLGGTPYTF. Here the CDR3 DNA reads TGTGCCACCAGTGGACTTGGGGGCACTCCCTACACCTTC.

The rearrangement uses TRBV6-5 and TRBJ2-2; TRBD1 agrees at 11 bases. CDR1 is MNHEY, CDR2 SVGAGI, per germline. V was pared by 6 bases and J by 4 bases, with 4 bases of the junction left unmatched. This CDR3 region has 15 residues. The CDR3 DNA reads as TGTGCCAGCAGATGGACAGGGGGCGTCACCGGGGAGCTGTTTTTT. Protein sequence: CASRWTGGVTGELFF.

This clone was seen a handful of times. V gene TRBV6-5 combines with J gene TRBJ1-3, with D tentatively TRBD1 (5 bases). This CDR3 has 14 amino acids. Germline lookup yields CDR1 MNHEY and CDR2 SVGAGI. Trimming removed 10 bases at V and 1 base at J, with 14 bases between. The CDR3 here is CATLDGGSGNTIYF. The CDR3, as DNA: TGTGCCACCCTTGACGGGGGTTCTGGAAACACCATATATTTT.